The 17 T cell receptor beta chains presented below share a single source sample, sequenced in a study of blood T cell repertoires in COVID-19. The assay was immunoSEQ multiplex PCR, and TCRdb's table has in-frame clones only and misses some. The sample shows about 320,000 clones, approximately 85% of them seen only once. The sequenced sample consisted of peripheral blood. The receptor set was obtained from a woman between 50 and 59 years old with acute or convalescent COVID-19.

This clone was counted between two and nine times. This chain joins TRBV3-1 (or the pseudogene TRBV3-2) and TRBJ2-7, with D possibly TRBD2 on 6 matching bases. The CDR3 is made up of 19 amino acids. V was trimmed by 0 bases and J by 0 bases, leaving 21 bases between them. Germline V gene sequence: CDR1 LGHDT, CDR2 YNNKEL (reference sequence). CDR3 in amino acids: CASSQDKDRRDLSSYEQYF. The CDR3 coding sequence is TGTGCCAGCAGCCAAGATAAAGATAGGCGGGACCTCAGCTCCTACGAGCAGTACTTC.

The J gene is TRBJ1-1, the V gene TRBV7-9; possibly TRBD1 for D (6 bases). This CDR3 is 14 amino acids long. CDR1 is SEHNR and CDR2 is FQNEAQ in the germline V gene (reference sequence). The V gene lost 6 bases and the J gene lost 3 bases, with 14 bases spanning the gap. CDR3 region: CASSFQGRDTEAFF. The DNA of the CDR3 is TGTGCCAGCAGTTTCCAGGGGAGGGACACTGAAGCTTTCTTT.

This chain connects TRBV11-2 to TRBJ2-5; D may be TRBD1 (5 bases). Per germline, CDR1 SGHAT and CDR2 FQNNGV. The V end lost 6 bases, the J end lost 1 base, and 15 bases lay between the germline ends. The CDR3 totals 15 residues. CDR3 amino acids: CASSPLPQGQETQYF. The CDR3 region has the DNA TGTGCCAGCAGTCCACTCCCCCAGGGCCAAGAGACCCAGTACTTC.

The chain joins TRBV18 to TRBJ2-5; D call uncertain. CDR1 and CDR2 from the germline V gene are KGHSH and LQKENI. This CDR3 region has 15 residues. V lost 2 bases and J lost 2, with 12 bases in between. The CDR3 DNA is TGTGCCAGCTCACCAATGGCGAGGAGACAAGAGACCCAGTACTTC. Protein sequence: CASSPMARRQETQYF.

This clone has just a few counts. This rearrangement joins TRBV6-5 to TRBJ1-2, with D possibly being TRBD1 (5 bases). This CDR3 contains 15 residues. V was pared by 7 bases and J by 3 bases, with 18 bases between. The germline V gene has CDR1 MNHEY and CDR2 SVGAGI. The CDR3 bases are TGTGCCAGCACCAAAGGGAGGGGCTTCGACTATGGCTACACCTTC. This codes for CASTKGRGFDYGYTF.

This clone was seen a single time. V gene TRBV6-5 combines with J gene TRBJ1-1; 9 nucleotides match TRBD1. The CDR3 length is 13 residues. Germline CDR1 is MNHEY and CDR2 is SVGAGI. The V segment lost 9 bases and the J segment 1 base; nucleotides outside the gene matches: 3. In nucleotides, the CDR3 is TGTGCCAGTAAACAGGGGGCGAACACTGAAGCTTTCTTT. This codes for CASKQGANTEAFF.

CDR3 loop: CASSLEGRASGNTIYF. In DNA, the CDR3 is TGTGCCAGCAGTCTAGAAGGCAGAGCCTCTGGAAACACCATATATTTT. The genes are TRBV28 and TRBJ1-3; D gene uncertain. V shed 5 bases and J shed 0 bases, with 14 bases lying between them. The CDR3 consists of 16 residues. Germline V gene data show CDR1 as MDHEN and CDR2 as SYDVKM.

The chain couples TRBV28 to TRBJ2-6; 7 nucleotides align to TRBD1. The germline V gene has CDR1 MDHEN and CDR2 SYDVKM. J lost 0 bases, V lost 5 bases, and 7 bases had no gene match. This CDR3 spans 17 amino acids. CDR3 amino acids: CASSPARDSSGANVLTF. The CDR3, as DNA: TGTGCCAGCAGTCCAGCTCGGGACAGCTCTGGGGCCAACGTCCTGACTTTC.

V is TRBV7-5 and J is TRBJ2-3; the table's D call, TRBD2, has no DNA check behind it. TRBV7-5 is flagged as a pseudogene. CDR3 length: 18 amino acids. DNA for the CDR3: TGTGTCAGAAGCCTAAGCCCCCGGGGGGGAGCGTCGGCAGATACGCAGTATTTT. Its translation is CVRSLSPRGGASADTQYF.

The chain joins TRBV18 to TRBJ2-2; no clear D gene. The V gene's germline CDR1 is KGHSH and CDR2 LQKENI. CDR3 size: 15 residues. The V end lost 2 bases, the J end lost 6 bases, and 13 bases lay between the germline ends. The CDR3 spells CASSPGFAISGELFF. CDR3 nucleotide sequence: TGTGCCAGCTCACCAGGTTTTGCGATCTCCGGGGAGCTGTTTTTT.

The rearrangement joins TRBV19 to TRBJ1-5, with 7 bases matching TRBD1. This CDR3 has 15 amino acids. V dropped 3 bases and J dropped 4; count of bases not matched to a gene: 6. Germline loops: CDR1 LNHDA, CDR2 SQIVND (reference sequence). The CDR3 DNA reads TGTGCCAGTAGTATTCTAGGCAGGGGGAATCAGCCCCAGCATTTT. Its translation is CASSILGRGNQPQHF.

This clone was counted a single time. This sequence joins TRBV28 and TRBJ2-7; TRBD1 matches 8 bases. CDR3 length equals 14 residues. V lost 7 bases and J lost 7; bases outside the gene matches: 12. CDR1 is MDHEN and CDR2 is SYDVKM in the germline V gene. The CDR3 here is CASIPDRGLWEQYF. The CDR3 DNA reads TGTGCCAGCATCCCAGACAGGGGATTGTGGGAGCAGTACTTC.

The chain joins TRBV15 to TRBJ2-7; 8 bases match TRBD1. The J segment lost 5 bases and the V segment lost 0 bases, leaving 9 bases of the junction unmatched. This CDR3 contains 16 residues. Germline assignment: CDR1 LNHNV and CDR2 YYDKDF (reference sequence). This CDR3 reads CATSRDQVTGVNEQYF. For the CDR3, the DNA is TGTGCCACCAGCAGAGATCAGGTGACAGGGGTAAACGAGCAGTACTTC.

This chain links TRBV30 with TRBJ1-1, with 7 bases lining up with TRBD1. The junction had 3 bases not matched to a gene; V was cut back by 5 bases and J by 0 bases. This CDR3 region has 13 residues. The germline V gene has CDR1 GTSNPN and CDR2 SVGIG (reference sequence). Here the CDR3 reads CAWEQGMNTEAFF. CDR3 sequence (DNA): TGTGCCTGGGAACAGGGGATGAACACTGAAGCTTTCTTT.

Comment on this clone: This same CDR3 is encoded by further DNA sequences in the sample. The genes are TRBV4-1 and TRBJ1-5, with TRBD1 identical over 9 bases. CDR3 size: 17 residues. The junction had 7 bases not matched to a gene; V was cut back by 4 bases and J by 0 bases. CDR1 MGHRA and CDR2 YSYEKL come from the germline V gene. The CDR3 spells CASSLRTGADSNQPQHF. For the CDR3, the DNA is TGCGCCAGCAGCCTGCGGACAGGGGCCGATAGCAATCAGCCCCAGCATTTT.

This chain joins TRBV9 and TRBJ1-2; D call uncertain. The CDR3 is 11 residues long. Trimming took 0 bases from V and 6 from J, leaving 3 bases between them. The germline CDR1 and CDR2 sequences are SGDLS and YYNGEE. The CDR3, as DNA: TGTGCCAGCAGCGTAGTCAATGGCTACACCTTC. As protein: CASSVVNGYTF.

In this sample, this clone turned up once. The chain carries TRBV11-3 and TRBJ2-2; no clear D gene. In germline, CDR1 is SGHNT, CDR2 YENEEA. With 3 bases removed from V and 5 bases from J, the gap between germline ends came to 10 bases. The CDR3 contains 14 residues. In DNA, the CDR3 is TGTGCCAGCAGCTTGAGTCGGTGGACCGGGGAGCTGTTTTTT. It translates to CASSLSRWTGELFF.